These 6 T cell receptor beta chains originate from one sample sequenced in a study of blood T cell repertoires in COVID-19. Here immunoSEQ multiplex PCR was the method, and the copy in TCRdb shows in-frame clones only, minus some. The sample includes around 300,000 clones, 83% of them seen just once. The sample comprised peripheral blood. The receptors derive from a woman aged 45-59 years who had recovered from COVID-19.

This clone was observed a handful of times. The chain has TRBV7-2 and TRBJ1-6, with TRBD1 identical over 9 bases. CDR1 is SGHTA, CDR2 FQGNSA, per germline. The CDR3 covers 15 residues. Losses at the gene ends were 5 bases for V and 6 bases for J; bases not matched to a gene: 5. The CDR3 DNA is TGTGCCAGCAGCATGACAGGGGGACGTAATTCACCCCTCCACTTT. Translating gives CASSMTGGRNSPLHF.

A single count supports this clone. The chain joins TRBV6-1 to TRBJ2-2; 9 nucleotides match TRBD1. Germline CDR1 MNHNS, CDR2 SASEGT. This CDR3 region has 15 residues. The ends lost 3 bases at V and 7 bases at J; junction bases unmatched: 6. CDR3 amino acids: CASSEWTGVFGELFF. CDR3 nucleotide sequence: TGTGCCAGCAGTGAGTGGACAGGGGTTTTCGGGGAGCTGTTTTTT.

This chain links TRBV5-1 with TRBJ2-1; TRBD2 aligns across 12 bases. Germline V gene data show CDR1 as SGHRS and CDR2 as YFSETQ. Trimming took 3 bases from V and 10 from J; bases not matched to a gene: 11. The CDR3 has 16 amino acids. The CDR3 region is CASSSRLAGARGEQFF. CDR3 in DNA: TGCGCCAGCAGCTCGCGACTAGCGGGGGCGCGGGGGGAGCAGTTCTTC.

The chain couples TRBV30 to TRBJ1-3; D is undetermined. V was cut by 5 bases and J by 2 bases, with 4 bases left in between. CDR3 length: 11 amino acids. Germline lookup yields CDR1 GTSNPN and CDR2 SVGIG (reference sequence). The CDR3 here is CAWATGNTIYF. In DNA, the CDR3 is TGTGCCTGGGCTACTGGAAACACCATATATTTT.

The chain employs TRBV10-3 and TRBJ2-7, with 14 positions matching TRBD2. Per the germline V gene, CDR1 is ENHRY and CDR2 is SYGVKD. Trimming at V came to 3 bases and at J to 0 bases, leaving 10 bases not matched to a gene. The CDR3 is 19 amino acids. The chain's CDR3 is CAISDPQGTSGSTSYEQYF. CDR3 sequence (DNA): TGTGCCATCAGTGACCCGCAGGGGACTAGCGGGAGTACCTCCTACGAGCAGTACTTC.

Here the CDR3 reads CASTPREAPWETQYF. CDR3 bases: TGTGCCAGCACCCCGCGGGAAGCCCCTTGGGAGACCCAGTACTTC. The chain is built from TRBV7-9 and TRBJ2-5; TRBD2 might be the D (6 bases). V lost 7 bases and J 5 bases, leaving 20 bases between the germline ends. CDR3 length: 15 amino acids. Germline loops: CDR1 SEHNR, CDR2 FQNEAQ (reference sequence).